This TCR beta chain appears in the sequencing data of a study of cytomegalovirus exposure and HLA in healthy donors. Study-level background: Researchers found that 81% of fewer than 450 genotyped donors fell within the Caucasian-associated ancestry cluster.

It was with 60 Vbeta and 13 Jbeta primers that the PCR ran. The assay was immunoSEQ multiplex PCR, and TCRdb's table has in-frame clones only and misses some. The table lists about 93,000 clones, 78% of them singletons, with over 3% in the top ten. This clone was seen once. Its antigen is as yet unknown. Study results and limitations: DRB1 had the most TCR associations and HLA-C the fewest, a later analysis found, with rates varying by HLA locus. The authors enumerated 150 to 200 TCR beta chains as linked to cytomegalovirus. Earlier analysis yielded a pattern in which most TCR beta V segments were productive about 90% or about 30% of the time.

Unmatched junction bases numbered 13, after V lost 4 bases and J lost 7 bases. The CDR3 is 15 residues long. Looked up from germline, CDR1 is MDHEN and CDR2 is SYDVKM. The specimen was PBMCs. This TCR came from a woman in her thirties or forties in good health and CMV-seronegative. The genes are TRBV28 and TRBJ2-7; 7 bases are a match to TRBD1. CDR3 protein: CASSSSSGQPYEQYF. CDR3 nucleotide sequence: TGTGCCAGCAGTTCCTCCTCGGGACAGCCTTATGAGCAGTACTTC.